This is a list of T cell receptor beta chains from one sample in a study of shared clonotypes between healthy human individuals. The assay was immunoSEQ multiplex PCR, and TCRdb's table has in-frame clones only and misses some. Seen here are 2 million or so clones, about 94% observed once, and the top ten hold 1% to 1.3%. Source material: naive CD8+ T cells sorted from blood. These receptors came from a man aged 18 to 29 in good health. Both conserved end residues are trimmed from each CDR3. The D gene is left open where the match is weak.

d_call	v_call	j_call	cdr3_aa
.	TRBV27	TRBJ2-3	ASSLYIRGRAESTDTQY
.	TRBV7-9	TRBJ2-7	ASSFPGPSYEQY
.	TRBV27	TRBJ2-7	ASSLEAPFPYEQY
TRBD2	TRBV6-5	TRBJ2-1	ASGVAGGHYEQF
TRBD1	TRBV13	TRBJ1-2	ASSAGPGTGGNYGYT
TRBD1	TRBV5-4	TRBJ1-2	ASSDRGGYT
.	TRBV5-1	TRBJ2-3	ASSLSTGSYDTQY
.	TRBV30	TRBJ2-7	AWRSSRQGGYEQY
TRBD1	TRBV6-1	TRBJ2-3	AIPTGTGAWDTQY
TRBD1	TRBV27	TRBJ1-6	ASKLQGGNSPLH
TRBD1	TRBV7-9	TRBJ1-3	ASSSRDRESGNTIY
.	TRBV19	TRBJ1-4	ASSIDPEASTNEKLF
TRBD2	TRBV2	TRBJ2-1	ASSRTSAQGNEQF
.	TRBV6-5	TRBJ2-1	ASSTGLGSDDEQF
.	TRBV19	TRBJ2-7	ASSIETGTYEQY
.	TRBV19	TRBJ2-5	ASSIIQGVQETQY
TRBD1	TRBV7-9	TRBJ2-1	ASSLEGQGAVYNEQF
.	TRBV7-8	TRBJ2-7	ASSLIGHLYEQY
.	TRBV7-8	TRBJ2-2	ASSPGEANTGELF
.	TRBV9	TRBJ1-2	ASSSQGNDGYT
.	TRBV7-9	TRBJ1-1	ASSLKPEAF
TRBD1	TRBV4-1	TRBJ2-1	ASSPPGQSYNEQF
TRBD2	TRBV5-1	TRBJ2-7	ASSFSGGTSDYEQY
TRBD1	TRBV7-9	TRBJ1-6	ASSADDRDDWSPLH
.	TRBV11-2	TRBJ1-1	ASSLDLWGGNTEAF
TRBD1	TRBV15	TRBJ1-1	ATSREGTGANTEAF
.	TRBV7-9	TRBJ2-5	ASINGWETQY
TRBD1	TRBV27	TRBJ1-1	ASGQGRFNTEAF
TRBD1	TRBV27	TRBJ1-1	ASGGQGGTEAF
TRBD2	TRBV6-5	TRBJ2-1	ASSYGTSGYNEQF
.	TRBV4-3	TRBJ2-7	ASSQGGAGNTYEQY
.	TRBV2	TRBJ1-4	ASSVAQGSGEKLF
TRBD1	TRBV27	TRBJ2-1	ASSFEGQGGYNEQF
.	TRBV10-3	TRBJ2-7	AISEAAELGEQY
.	TRBV15	TRBJ2-5	ATSIGSGGQETQY
.	TRBV27	TRBJ2-1	ASSFGGYNEQF
.	TRBV5-5	TRBJ2-7	ASSLAARYEQY
TRBD1	TRBV7-9	TRBJ2-7	ASTKQQGAASEQY
TRBD1	TRBV27	TRBJ2-3	ASSDRGQQDTQY
.	TRBV5-4	TRBJ1-2	ASFPRGSGYT
.	TRBV5-5	TRBJ1-4	ASSGDYEKLF